This is a list of T cell receptor beta chains from one sample in a study of T cell responses to AZD1222 COVID-19 vaccine. The repertoire was sequenced with immunoSEQ multiplex PCR; TCRdb's copy has only in-frame clones and lacks some. The table shows around 120,000 clones, with 87% occurring only once. This sample comprised peripheral blood, obtained 28 days after the second AZD1222 dose. The receptors derive from an adult who received the AZD1222 COVID-19 vaccine. The CDR3 runs from the conserved cysteine through the conserved F or W. A D gene is named only where the DNA matches it firmly. Rows give clone size only sometimes, using once, few, many, or a class for an expanded clone.

CASSIVTGYGYTF,TGTGCCAGTAGTATTGTGACAGGGTATGGCTACACCTTC,TRBV19,.,TRBJ1-2,TRBD1
CASDRTSGRGTVAKNIQYF,TGTGCCAGCGATCGGACTAGCGGGAGAGGAACGGTAGCCAAAAACATTCAGTACTTC,TRBV6-4,.,TRBJ2-4,TRBD2
CASSLGEFSGTGEQYF,TGCGCCAGCAGCTTGGGCGAGTTTAGCGGGACGGGGGAGCAGTACTTC,TRBV5-1,.,TRBJ2-7,TRBD2
CASSQSSYNEQFF,TGCGCCAGCAGCCAGAGCTCCTACAATGAGCAGTTCTTC,TRBV5-1,.,TRBJ2-1,.
CASSQEQDASYEQYF,TGCGCCAGCAGCCAAGAACAAGACGCTAGCTACGAGCAGTACTTC,TRBV4-3,few,TRBJ2-7,.
CAKQASGIHEQYF,TGTGCCAAACAGGCTAGCGGGATTCACGAGCAGTACTTC,TRBV2,.,TRBJ2-7,TRBD2
CASSLDLRGGSYEQYF,TGCGCCAGCAGCTTGGATTTGCGGGGAGGTTCCTACGAGCAGTACTTC,TRBV5-1,.,TRBJ2-7,.
CSVAKGETEAFF,TGCAGCGTTGCAAAGGGTGAGACTGAAGCTTTCTTT,TRBV29-1,few,TRBJ1-1,.
CASSSGTENSPLHF,TGCGCCAGCAGTTCCGGGACAGAGAATTCACCCCTCCACTTT,TRBV5-1,.,TRBJ1-6,TRBD1
CASSESRDRKNYEQYF,TGTGCCAGCAGTGAATCTAGGGACAGGAAAAACTACGAGCAGTACTTC,TRBV25-1,.,TRBJ2-7,TRBD1
CASSPYRYTGVNSPGEQYF,TGTGCCAGCAGCCCCTATCGGTATACAGGGGTAAATTCTCCTGGCGAGCAGTACTTC,TRBV14,once,TRBJ2-7,TRBD1
CASSVVGDRTDTQYF,TGTGCCAGCAGCGTAGTAGGGGATCGCACAGATACGCAGTATTTT,TRBV9,.,TRBJ2-3,.
CASSFGGTDTQYF,TGTGCCAGCAGCTTCGGGGGCACAGATACGCAGTATTTT,TRBV7-2,.,TRBJ2-3,.
CASSYGRTGNYGYTF,TGTGCCAGCAGTTACGGGAGGACAGGGAACTATGGCTACACCTTC,TRBV6-5,.,TRBJ1-2,TRBD1
CASSIGAGTGIHEQYF,TGTGCCAGTAGTATAGGCGCCGGGACAGGCATTCACGAGCAGTACTTC,TRBV19,.,TRBJ2-7,TRBD1
CASSSGQAGGEKLFF,TGTGCCAGCAGCTCTGGACAGGCGGGAGGTGAAAAACTGTTTTTT,TRBV5-5,.,TRBJ1-4,TRBD1
CASSPAEFSEQYF,TGTGCCAGCTCACCAGCGGAGTTCTCCGAGCAGTACTTC,TRBV18,.,TRBJ2-7,.
CAKHRGSNQPQHF,TGTGCCAAACACAGGGGTAGCAATCAGCCCCAGCATTTT,TRBV6-4,.,TRBJ1-5,TRBD1
CASSQDRDLREQYF,TGCGCCAGCAGCCAAGACCGGGACTTGCGCGAGCAGTACTTC,TRBV4-3,once,TRBJ2-7,.
CASSSGGQIVGNTIYF,TGCGCCAGCAGCTCCGGGGGACAGATCGTGGGAAACACCATATATTTT,TRBV5-1,once,TRBJ1-3,TRBD1
CASSLLTSFNYGYTF,TGTGCCAGCAGTTTATTGACCAGTTTTAACTATGGCTACACCTTC,TRBV28,.,TRBJ1-2,.
CASSQSCTVNEQYF,TGCGCCAGCAGTCAATCCTGTACAGTCAACGAGCAGTACTTC,TRBV23-1,.,TRBJ2-7,.
CASSFQGKAQYF,TGTGCCAGCAGTTTCCAGGGAAAGGCCCAGTACTTC,TRBV27,.,TRBJ2-5,.
CASSKKATSGRPTDTQYF,TGTGCCAGCAGCAAAAAAGCGACTAGCGGGAGGCCCACAGATACGCAGTATTTT,TRBV7-6,.,TRBJ2-3,TRBD2
CASTPSGVGANVLTF,TGCGCCAGCACCCCAAGCGGGGTAGGGGCCAACGTCCTGACTTTC,TRBV5-1,once,TRBJ2-6,TRBD2
CASSQELAQGYTF,TGCGCCAGCAGCCAAGAACTGGCGCAAGGCTACACCTTC,TRBV4-1,.,TRBJ1-2,.
CATSRDAVQPQHF,TGTGCCACCAGCAGAGATGCTGTTCAGCCCCAGCATTTT,TRBV15,once,TRBJ1-5,.
CASSHHDRGTVATNEKLFF,TGCGCCAGCAGCCATCATGACAGGGGCACCGTCGCAACTAATGAAAAACTGTTTTTT,TRBV4-1,.,TRBJ1-4,TRBD1
CASSLQGNYGYTF,TGTGCCAGCAGTTTACAGGGTAACTATGGCTACACCTTC,TRBV27,.,TRBJ1-2,.
CASSLKAGGPNEQFF,TGTGCCAGCAGCCTCAAAGCGGGAGGGCCCAATGAGCAGTTCTTC,TRBV3-1/TRBV3-2,.,TRBJ2-1,TRBD2
CASNKDRGDTGELFF,TGCGCCAGCAACAAGGACAGGGGCGACACCGGGGAGCTGTTTTTT,TRBV5-1,.,TRBJ2-2,TRBD1
CASSLVTKFDGELFF,TGTGCCAGCAGCTTAGTTACAAAATTTGACGGGGAGCTGTTTTTT,TRBV7-9,.,TRBJ2-2,.
CASSLPGRMNTEAFF,TGTGCCAGCAGTTTACCCGGCCGGATGAACACTGAAGCTTTCTTT,TRBV28,.,TRBJ1-1,.
CAISRTGATYEQYF,TGTGCCATCAGCCGGACAGGCGCAACCTACGAGCAGTACTTC,TRBV10-3,.,TRBJ2-7,TRBD1
CASSLSTGGNEKLFF,TGCGCCAGCAGCTTGTCGACAGGGGGTAATGAAAAACTGTTTTTT,TRBV5-1,.,TRBJ1-4,TRBD1
CASRSQENTEAFF,TGTGCCAGCAGATCTCAGGAGAACACTGAAGCTTTCTTT,TRBV28,.,TRBJ1-1,.
CASSPGGTVSYEQYF,TGTGCCAGCAGCCCAGGCGGGACGGTCTCCTACGAGCAGTACTTC,TRBV7-2,.,TRBJ2-7,.
CASSQAGLAGFTDTQYF,TGCGCCAGCAGCCAAGCAGGACTAGCGGGTTTCACAGATACGCAGTATTTT,TRBV4-1,.,TRBJ2-3,TRBD2
CASSQGLAGAGTDTQYF,TGTGCCAGCAGCCAAGGACTAGCGGGAGCGGGAACAGATACGCAGTATTTT,TRBV11-2,.,TRBJ2-3,TRBD2
CAWRQGWTEAFF,TGTGCCTGGAGACAGGGGTGGACTGAAGCTTTCTTT,TRBV30,once,TRBJ1-1,TRBD1
CASSPVTGGPSFLQDTQYF,TGTGCCAGCAGCCCTGTAACGGGAGGGCCAAGTTTTTTACAAGATACGCAGTATTTT,TRBV7-2,.,TRBJ2-3,TRBD2
CASSQGLASAKTNYGYTF,TGCGCCAGCAGCCAAGGTCTGGCGTCAGCCAAAACCAACTATGGCTACACCTTC,TRBV4-1,.,TRBJ1-2,.
CASSLRTAQGVGNTIYF,TGTGCCAGCAGTTTAAGGACAGCCCAGGGAGTAGGAAACACCATATATTTT,TRBV28,.,TRBJ1-3,.
CASSRSGSSTGELFF,TGTGCCAGCAGCCGTAGCGGGAGTTCCACCGGGGAGCTGTTTTTT,TRBV2,.,TRBJ2-2,TRBD2
CASSPHEGHSNQPQHF,TGTGCCAGCAGTCCTCACGAGGGCCATAGCAATCAGCCCCAGCATTTT,TRBV28,.,TRBJ1-5,.
CASSPPSFTDTQYF,TGTGCCAGCTCACCACCCAGTTTCACAGATACGCAGTATTTT,TRBV18,.,TRBJ2-3,.
CASKGSIEAFF,TGTGCCAGTAAGGGGTCCATTGAAGCTTTCTTT,TRBV19,.,TRBJ1-1,.
CASSFWGRPLHCNQPQHF,TGCGCCAGCAGCTTTTGGGGCAGGCCCCTCCATTGCAATCAGCCCCAGCATTTT,TRBV5-1,.,TRBJ1-5,.
CASSLKQGNTEAFF,TGTGCCAGCTCACTAAAACAGGGGAACACTGAAGCTTTCTTT,TRBV18,.,TRBJ1-1,.
CASSFGQEDTQYF,TGTGCCAGCAGTTTCGGACAGGAAGATACGCAGTATTTT,TRBV12-3/TRBV12-4,.,TRBJ2-3,TRBD1
CASRIAGGRAGELFF,TGTGCCAGCAGGATCGCAGGGGGCCGGGCCGGGGAGCTGTTTTTT,TRBV11-2,once,TRBJ2-2,TRBD1
CASSLRGSTEAFF,TGTGCCAGCAGCTTAAGAGGGTCGACTGAAGCTTTCTTT,TRBV7-2,.,TRBJ1-1,.
CASSRRQGESYEQYF,TGTGCCAGCAGCCGCCGACAGGGGGAGTCCTACGAGCAGTACTTC,TRBV4-2,.,TRBJ2-7,TRBD1
CASSQAGTEAFF,TGTGCCAGCAGCCAAGCGGGTACTGAAGCTTTCTTT,TRBV3-1/TRBV3-2,.,TRBJ1-1,.
CASSQEAYEQYF,TGTGCCAGCAGCCAAGAGGCGTACGAGCAGTACTTC,TRBV3-1/TRBV3-2,.,TRBJ2-7,.
CSVEGYILGNTRYRSSYNEQFF,TGCAGCGTTGAAGGTTATATTCTAGGGAACACCAGATACCGGAGCTCCTACAATGAGCAGTTCTTC,TRBV29-1,.,TRBJ2-1,.
CASSYDRTQGRTEAFF,TGTGCCAGCAGTTACGATCGGACCCAAGGACGGACTGAAGCTTTCTTT,TRBV6-5,.,TRBJ1-1,.
CASSPGVGPEEKLFF,TGTGCCAGCAGTCCGGGGGTCGGGCCAGAGGAAAAACTGTTTTTT,TRBV7-6,.,TRBJ1-4,.
CASSSEGFPEAFF,TGTGCCAGCAGCTCAGAAGGGTTCCCTGAAGCTTTCTTT,TRBV13,once,TRBJ1-1,.